This is a list of T cell receptor beta chains from one sample in a study of blood T cell repertoires in COVID-19. The method was immunoSEQ multiplex PCR; TCRdb's version includes in-frame clones alone and lacks a portion of them. The sample records 50,000 or so clones, less than 80% being singletons. Sequences were obtained from peripheral blood. All receptors derive from a man between 65 and 80 years old with acute or convalescent COVID-19. Both conserved end residues are part of each CDR3. A D gene is named only where the DNA matches it firmly. Clone size appears in some rows only: once, few, many, or a class for an expanded clone.

D	size	V	J	DNA	CDR3
TRBD1	-	TRBV7-2	TRBJ1-2	TGTGCCATTCAGACAGGGGGCTTTCTTCGTGGCTACACCTTC	CAIQTGGFLRGYTF
-	-	TRBV19	TRBJ1-1	TGTGCCAGTAAGCTTTGGCAGGGGAAGGGGAACACTGAAGCTTTCTTT	CASKLWQGKGNTEAFF
-	-	TRBV19	TRBJ2-1	TGTGCCAGTTCCAGGGCGGATGAGCAGTTCTTC	CASSRADEQFF
-	-	TRBV7-9	TRBJ2-1	TGTGCCAGCAGCCGGGCCGGGGGTTACAATGAGCAGTTCTTC	CASSRAGGYNEQFF
-	-	TRBV9	TRBJ2-5	TGTGCCAGCAGCGTAGTTGGCCTAGCGCAGGAGACCCAGTACTTC	CASSVVGLAQETQYF
-	-	TRBV5-1	TRBJ1-1	TGCGCCAGCAGCTATACAGTGAACACTGAAGCTTTCTTT	CASSYTVNTEAFF
TRBD1	-	TRBV6-5	TRBJ1-2	TGTGCCAGCAGGGAGACAGGGGGCGCCTATGGCTACACCTTC	CASRETGGAYGYTF
TRBD1	-	TRBV24-1	TRBJ1-4	TGTGCCACCAGTGAAGACAGGGGAACTAATGAAAAACTGTTTTTT	CATSEDRGTNEKLFF
TRBD2	once	TRBV5-8	TRBJ2-3	TGTGCCAGCAGGAGCGGGGGGAGAACAGATACGCAGTATTTT	CASRSGGRTDTQYF
-	-	TRBV30	TRBJ2-5	TGTGCCTGGGGAGGGGGGCGGCTGGAGACCCAGTACTTC	CAWGGGRLETQYF
TRBD2	-	TRBV6-2/TRBV6-3	TRBJ2-1	TGTGCCAGCAGCCAACGGACTAGCGGGAGCGATGAGCAGTTCTTC	CASSQRTSGSDEQFF
-	-	TRBV3-1/TRBV3-2	TRBJ1-1	TGTGCCAGCAGCTCACGAGAGGGACTCGGAGGAGCTTTCTTT	CASSSREGLGGAFF
-	once	TRBV10-2	TRBJ1-6	TGCGCCAGCAGGCTGAGGAACAATAATTCACCCCTCCACTTT	CASRLRNNNSPLHF
-	-	TRBV19	TRBJ2-2	TGTGCCAGTAGTTACGACAAGAACACCGGGGAGCTGTTTTTT	CASSYDKNTGELFF
TRBD1	-	TRBV6-5	TRBJ1-2	TGTGCCAGTACAAGGGACAGAAACTATGGCTACACCTTC	CASTRDRNYGYTF
TRBD1	-	TRBV7-9	TRBJ2-1	TGTGCCAGCAGCCCGACAGGGTCCTCTGGGAATGAGCAGTTCTTC	CASSPTGSSGNEQFF
TRBD2	-	TRBV6-1	TRBJ2-2	TGTGCCAGCAGAGAACCGGGACTAGCGGGGGGCACCGGGGAGCTGTTTTTT	CASREPGLAGGTGELFF
TRBD2	-	TRBV19	TRBJ2-1	TGTGCCAGTACCGACCTAACCGGGGGGAGTTACTACAATGAGCAGTTCTTC	CASTDLTGGSYYNEQFF
-	-	TRBV4-1	TRBJ2-1	TGCGCCAGCAGCCCTAGCGCCTACAATGAGCAGTTCTTC	CASSPSAYNEQFF
-	-	TRBV28	TRBJ1-1	TGTGCCAGCAGCCCAGCGGGATCGAACACTGAAGCTTTCTTT	CASSPAGSNTEAFF
-	-	TRBV15	TRBJ2-6	TGTGCCACCAGCAGGAGGGGGTCTGGGGCCAACGTCCTGACTTTC	CATSRRGSGANVLTF
TRBD1	-	TRBV10-3	TRBJ1-4	TGTGCCATCAAGGGGACAGGGAATGAAAAACTGTTTTTT	CAIKGTGNEKLFF
-	-	TRBV27	TRBJ1-1	TGTGCCAGCAGTTTATTAGGCAGGGGGAACACTGAAGCTTTCTTT	CASSLLGRGNTEAFF
-	-	TRBV28	TRBJ2-7	TGTGCCAGCAGTTTCGGGGGAAACCACGAGCAGTACTTC	CASSFGGNHEQYF
-	few	TRBV28	TRBJ1-6	TGTGCCAGCTGTGGGGCCAGCTCCTATAATTCACCCCTCCACTTT	CASCGASSYNSPLHF
TRBD2	-	TRBV5-1	TRBJ2-5	TGCGCCAGCAGCTTGGCCGCGGCTAGCGGGGAGACCCAGTACTTC	CASSLAAASGETQYF
-	-	TRBV18	TRBJ1-4	TGTGCCAGCTCACCGGAGAGAACTAATGAAAAACTGTTTTTT	CASSPERTNEKLFF
TRBD1	medium-sized	TRBV6-1	TRBJ1-6	TGTGCCAGCAGTGATGGGACAGGAGGAAATTCACCCCTCCACTTT	CASSDGTGGNSPLHF
TRBD2	-	TRBV7-2	TRBJ2-7	TGTGCCAGCAGGAAACTAGCGGGGGATTACGAGCAGTACTTC	CASRKLAGDYEQYF
-	-	TRBV20-1	TRBJ1-4	TGCAGTGCTAGTCAGCCCCCGGGGGAAAAACTGTTTTTT	CSASQPPGEKLFF
TRBD1	-	TRBV7-8	TRBJ2-1	TGTGCCAGCAGCTTATTCCCAGGGGGCTCCTACAATGAGCAGTTCTTC	CASSLFPGGSYNEQFF
TRBD1	-	TRBV11-3	TRBJ2-1	TGTGCCAGCAGCTTAGTGGGGACAGTCGCAATGGGGCAGTTCTTC	CASSLVGTVAMGQFF
TRBD2	-	TRBV27	TRBJ2-1	TGTGCCAGCAGTTTAGGGTTGGCGGGGGGCCCCGGCAATGAGCAGTTCTTC	CASSLGLAGGPGNEQFF
TRBD2	-	TRBV6-5	TRBJ2-5	TGTGCCAGCAGTTACTCGATCGGGGGGGAGACCCAGTACTTC	CASSYSIGGETQYF
TRBD2	once	TRBV7-2	TRBJ2-7	TGTGCCAGCAGCTTAGTCTCGGCGGGAGGGGAACAGTACTTC	CASSLVSAGGEQYF
-	few	TRBV27	TRBJ2-1	TGTGCCAGCAGTTTATATTCGGGGAGCTACAATGAGCAGTTCTTC	CASSLYSGSYNEQFF